This is a list of T cell receptor beta chains from one sample in a study of early T cells in non-severe SARS-CoV-2 infection. TCRdb ran MiXCR on the 5' RACE reads and lists one entry per CDR3 protein. The table shows about 110,000 distinct CDR3 sequences, with roughly 11% occurring only once. Source material: whole blood. These receptors originate from an adult who was a healthcare worker with PCR-confirmed SARS-CoV-2 infection or an uninfected control (not recorded which). Each CDR3 is given with its conserved first and last residue.

J gene: TRBJ2-3
V gene: TRBV7-2
CDR3 protein: CASSLVRGTDTQYF

J gene: TRBJ1-2
V gene: TRBV12-3/TRBV12-4
CDR3 protein: CATDARRGVYGYTF

J gene: TRBJ2-1
V gene: TRBV13
CDR3 protein: CASSQWGLAGGPYNEQFF

J gene: TRBJ1-2
V gene: TRBV9
CDR3 protein: CASSVAVGSGYTF

J gene: TRBJ2-5
V gene: TRBV7-2
CDR3 protein: CASSLVIGEGTQYF

J gene: TRBJ2-7
V gene: TRBV10-1
CDR3 protein: CASSEPGHEQYF

J gene: TRBJ2-3
V gene: TRBV20-1
CDR3 protein: CSAKVWRGLSTDTQYF

J gene: TRBJ2-4
V gene: TRBV3-1
CDR3 protein: CASSPGQFGDIQYF

J gene: TRBJ2-3
V gene: TRBV7-9
CDR3 protein: CASSPGQGSTDTQYF

J gene: TRBJ2-1
V gene: TRBV28
CDR3 protein: CASSLQGHEQFF

J gene: TRBJ2-7
V gene: TRBV9
CDR3 protein: CASSVSPTYEQYF

J gene: TRBJ2-7
V gene: TRBV9
CDR3 protein: CASSADGTLSYEQYF

J gene: TRBJ1-2
V gene: TRBV7-9
CDR3 protein: CASSLGMRDYGYTF

J gene: TRBJ2-3
V gene: TRBV28
CDR3 protein: CASSIASGRAAYTQYF